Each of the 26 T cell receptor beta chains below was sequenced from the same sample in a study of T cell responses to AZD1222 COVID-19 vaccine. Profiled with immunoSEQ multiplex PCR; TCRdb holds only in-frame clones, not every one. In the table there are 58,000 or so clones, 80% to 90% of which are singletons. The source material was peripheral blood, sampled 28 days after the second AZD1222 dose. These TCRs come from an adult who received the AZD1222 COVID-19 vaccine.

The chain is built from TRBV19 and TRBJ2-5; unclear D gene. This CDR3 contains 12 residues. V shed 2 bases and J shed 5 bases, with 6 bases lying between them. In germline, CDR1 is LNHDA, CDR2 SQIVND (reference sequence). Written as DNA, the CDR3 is TGTGCCAGTAGTATACCAGCGGAGACCCAGTACTTC. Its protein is CASSIPAETQYF.

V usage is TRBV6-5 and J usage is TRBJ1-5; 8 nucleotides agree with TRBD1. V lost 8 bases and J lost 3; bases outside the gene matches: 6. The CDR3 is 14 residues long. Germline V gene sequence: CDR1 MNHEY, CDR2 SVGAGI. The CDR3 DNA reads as TGTGCCAGCGCTGGACAGGGAACCAATCAGCCCCAGCATTTT. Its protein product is CASAGQGTNQPQHF.

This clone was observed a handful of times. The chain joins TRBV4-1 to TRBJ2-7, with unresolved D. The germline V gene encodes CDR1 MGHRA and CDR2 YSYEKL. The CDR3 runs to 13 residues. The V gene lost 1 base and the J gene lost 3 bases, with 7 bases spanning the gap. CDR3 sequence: CASSQGNGYEQYF. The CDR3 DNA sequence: TGCGCCAGCAGCCAAGGCAATGGCTACGAGCAGTACTTC.

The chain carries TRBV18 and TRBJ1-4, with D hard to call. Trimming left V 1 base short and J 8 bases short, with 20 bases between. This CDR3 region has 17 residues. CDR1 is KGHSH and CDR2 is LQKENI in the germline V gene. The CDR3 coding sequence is TGTGCCAGCTCACCACGGCCAAGCGTCCGTCGAGGGGAAAAACTGTTTTTT. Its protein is CASSPRPSVRRGEKLFF.

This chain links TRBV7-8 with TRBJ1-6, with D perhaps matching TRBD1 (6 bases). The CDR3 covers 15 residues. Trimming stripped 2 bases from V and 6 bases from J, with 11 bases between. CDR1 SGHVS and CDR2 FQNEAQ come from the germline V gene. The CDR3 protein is CASSLRGAVNSPLHF. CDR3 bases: TGTGCCAGCAGCTTAAGGGGGGCAGTTAATTCACCCCTCCACTTT.

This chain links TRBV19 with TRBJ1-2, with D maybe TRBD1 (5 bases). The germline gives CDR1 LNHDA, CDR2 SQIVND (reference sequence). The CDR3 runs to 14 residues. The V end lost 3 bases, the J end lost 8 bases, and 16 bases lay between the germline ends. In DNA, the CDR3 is TGTGCCAGTAGTATCGGCAGGGTATCGGGAGGCTACACCTTC. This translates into CASSIGRVSGGYTF.

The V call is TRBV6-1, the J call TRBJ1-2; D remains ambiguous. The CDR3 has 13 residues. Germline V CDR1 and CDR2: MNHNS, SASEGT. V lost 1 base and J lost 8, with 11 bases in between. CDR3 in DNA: TGTGCCAGCAGTGAAGGCAAAGGGAGGGGCTACACCTTC. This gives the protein CASSEGKGRGYTF.

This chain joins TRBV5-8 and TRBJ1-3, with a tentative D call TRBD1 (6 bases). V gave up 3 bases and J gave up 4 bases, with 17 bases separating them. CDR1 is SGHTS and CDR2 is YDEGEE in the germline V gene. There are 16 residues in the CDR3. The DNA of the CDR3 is TGTGCCAGCAGCTCGGGTAGAAGGGGGAGCGGAAACACCATATATTTT. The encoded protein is CASSSGRRGSGNTIYF.

The CDR3 nucleotides read TGTGCCAGCAGCCCTGGACTAGCGGGGGGAGATACGCAGTATTTT. Protein: CASSPGLAGGDTQYF. J is TRBJ2-3 and V is TRBV7-6; TRBD2 agrees at 14 bases. This CDR3 has 15 residues. With 5 bases clipped from V and 5 bases from J, the junction kept 3 bases outside the gene matches. The germline CDR1 and CDR2 sequences are SGHVS and FNYEAQ.

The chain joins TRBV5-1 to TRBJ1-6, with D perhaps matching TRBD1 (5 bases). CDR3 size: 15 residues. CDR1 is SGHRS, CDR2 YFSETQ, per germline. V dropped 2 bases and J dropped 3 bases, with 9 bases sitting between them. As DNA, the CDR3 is TGCGCCAGCAGCTTCCAGGGCCTCTATAATTCACCCCTCCACTTT. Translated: CASSFQGLYNSPLHF. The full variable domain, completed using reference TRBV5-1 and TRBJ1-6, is KAGVTQTPRYLIKTRGQQVTLSCSPISGHRSVSWYQQTPGQGLQFLFEYFSETQRNKGNFPGRFSGRQFSNSRSEMNVSTLELGDSALYLCASSFQGLYNSPLHFGNGTRLTVT.

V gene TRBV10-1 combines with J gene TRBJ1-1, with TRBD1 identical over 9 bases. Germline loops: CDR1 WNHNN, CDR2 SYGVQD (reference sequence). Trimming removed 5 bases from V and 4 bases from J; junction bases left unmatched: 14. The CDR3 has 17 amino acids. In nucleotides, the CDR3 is TGCGCCAGCAGTACACGTGCCGGGACAGGGTGTTTCACTGAAGCTTTCTTT. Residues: CASSTRAGTGCFTEAFF.

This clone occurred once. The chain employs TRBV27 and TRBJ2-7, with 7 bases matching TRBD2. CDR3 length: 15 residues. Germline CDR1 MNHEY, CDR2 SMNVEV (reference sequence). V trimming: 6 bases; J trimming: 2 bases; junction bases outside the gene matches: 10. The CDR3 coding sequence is TGTGCCAGCAGGGCTAGCGGTCTAATGACCTACGAGCAGTACTTC. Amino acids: CASRASGLMTYEQYF.

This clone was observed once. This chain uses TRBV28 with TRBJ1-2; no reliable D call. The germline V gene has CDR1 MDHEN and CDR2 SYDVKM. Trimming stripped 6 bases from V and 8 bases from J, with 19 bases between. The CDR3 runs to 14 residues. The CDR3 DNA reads TGTGCCAGCAGATATCTTGGACGGACTGAAGGCTACACCTTC. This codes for CASRYLGRTEGYTF.

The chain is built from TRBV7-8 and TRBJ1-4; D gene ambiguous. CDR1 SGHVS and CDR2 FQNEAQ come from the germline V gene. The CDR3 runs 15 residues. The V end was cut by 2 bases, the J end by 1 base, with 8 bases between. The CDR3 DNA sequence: TGTGCCAGCAGCTTAAGTGAGCAAACTAATGAAAAACTGTTTTTT. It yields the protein CASSLSEQTNEKLFF.

The DNA for the CDR3 is TGCGCCAGCAGCTTCCTAGCGGGGCAAACCACAGATACGCAGTATTTT. Translated: CASSFLAGQTTDTQYF. The V gene is TRBV5-1, the J gene TRBJ2-3, with 9 bases aligning to TRBD2. This CDR3 is 16 amino acids long. Germline trimming cut 2 bases from V and 2 bases from J; bases unmatched to any gene: 6. Germline CDR1 is SGHRS and CDR2 is YFSETQ.

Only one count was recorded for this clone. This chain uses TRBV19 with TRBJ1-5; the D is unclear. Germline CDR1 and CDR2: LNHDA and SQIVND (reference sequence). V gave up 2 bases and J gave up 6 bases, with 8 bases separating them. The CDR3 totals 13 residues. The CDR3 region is CASSILEGQPQHF. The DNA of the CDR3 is TGTGCCAGTAGTATACTCGAAGGTCAGCCCCAGCATTTT. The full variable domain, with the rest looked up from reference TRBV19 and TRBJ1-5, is DGGITQSPKYLFRKEGQNVTLSCEQNLNHDAMYWYRQDPGQGLRLIYYSQIVNDFQKGDIAEGYSVSREKKESFPLTVTSAQKNPTAFYLCASSILEGQPQHFGDGTRLSIL.

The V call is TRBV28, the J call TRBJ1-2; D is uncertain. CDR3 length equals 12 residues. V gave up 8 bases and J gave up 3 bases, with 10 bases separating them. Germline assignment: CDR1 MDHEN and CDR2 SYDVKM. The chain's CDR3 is CASVGADYGYTF. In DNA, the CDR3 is TGTGCCAGCGTAGGCGCTGACTATGGCTACACCTTC.

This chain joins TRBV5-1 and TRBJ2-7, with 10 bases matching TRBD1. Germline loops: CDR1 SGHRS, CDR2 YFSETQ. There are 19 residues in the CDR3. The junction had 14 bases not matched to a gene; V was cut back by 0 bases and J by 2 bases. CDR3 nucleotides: TGCGCCAGCAGCTTGGTTCTCCAGGTGGGGACAGGGGTTCCCTACGAGCAGTACTTC. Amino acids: CASSLVLQVGTGVPYEQYF.

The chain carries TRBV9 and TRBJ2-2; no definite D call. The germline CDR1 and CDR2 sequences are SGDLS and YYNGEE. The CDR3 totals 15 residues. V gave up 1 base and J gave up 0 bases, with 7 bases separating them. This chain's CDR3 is CASSVLGPNTGELFF. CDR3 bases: TGTGCCAGCAGCGTATTAGGACCGAACACCGGGGAGCTGTTTTTT.

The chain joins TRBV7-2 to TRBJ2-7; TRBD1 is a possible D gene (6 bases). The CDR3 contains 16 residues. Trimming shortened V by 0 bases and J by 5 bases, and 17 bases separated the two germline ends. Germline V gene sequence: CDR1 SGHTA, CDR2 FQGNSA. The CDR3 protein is CASSLAGTGMYNEQYF. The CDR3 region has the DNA TGTGCCAGCAGCTTAGCTGGAACAGGGATGTACAACGAGCAGTACTTC.

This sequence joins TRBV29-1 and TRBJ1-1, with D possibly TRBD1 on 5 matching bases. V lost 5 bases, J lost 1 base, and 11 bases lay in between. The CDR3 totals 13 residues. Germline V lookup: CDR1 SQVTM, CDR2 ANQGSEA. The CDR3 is CSVRGGWNTEAFF. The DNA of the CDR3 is TGCAGCGTTCGCGGGGGATGGAACACTGAAGCTTTCTTT. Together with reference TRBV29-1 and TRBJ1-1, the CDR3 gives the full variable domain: SAVISQKPSRDICQRGTSLTIQCQVDSQVTMMFWYRQQPGQSLTLIATANQGSEATYESGFVIDKFPISRPNLTFSTLTVSNMSPEDSSIYLCSVRGGWNTEAFFGQGTRLTVV.

The CDR3 nucleotides are TGCGCCAGCAGCCCCCGACAGAGAAATTCACCCCTCCACTTT. Its translation is CASSPRQRNSPLHF. The chain combines TRBV4-1 with TRBJ1-6; maybe TRBD1 (5 bases). CDR3 size: 14 residues. V was trimmed by 4 bases and J by 7 bases, leaving 11 bases between them. CDR1 and CDR2 (germline): MGHRA, YSYEKL.

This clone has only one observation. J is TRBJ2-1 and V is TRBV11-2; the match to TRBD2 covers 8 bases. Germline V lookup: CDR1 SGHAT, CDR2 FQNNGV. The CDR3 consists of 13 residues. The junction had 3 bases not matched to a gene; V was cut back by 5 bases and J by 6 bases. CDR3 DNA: TGTGCCAGCAGCCAGGGACTAGGCAATGAGCAGTTCTTC. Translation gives CASSQGLGNEQFF.

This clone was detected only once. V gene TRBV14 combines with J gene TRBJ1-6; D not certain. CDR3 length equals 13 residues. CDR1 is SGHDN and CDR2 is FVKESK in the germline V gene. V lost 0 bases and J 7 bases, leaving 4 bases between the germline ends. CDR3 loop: CASSQERNSPLHF. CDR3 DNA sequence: TGTGCCAGCAGCCAAGAACGGAATTCACCCCTCCACTTT.

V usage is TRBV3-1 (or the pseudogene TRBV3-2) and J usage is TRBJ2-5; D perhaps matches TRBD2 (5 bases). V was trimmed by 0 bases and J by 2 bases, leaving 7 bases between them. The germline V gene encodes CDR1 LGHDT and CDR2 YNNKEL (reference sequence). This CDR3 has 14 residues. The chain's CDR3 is CASSQDRGQETQYF. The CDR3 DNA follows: TGTGCCAGCAGCCAAGATCGGGGTCAAGAGACCCAGTACTTC.

CDR3 residues: CASSEQGADTQYF. As DNA, the CDR3 is TGTGCCAGCAGTGAACAGGGGGCAGATACGCAGTATTTT. This chain links TRBV6-1 with TRBJ2-3, with 7 nucleotides matching TRBD1. The CDR3 is 13 amino acids. Trimming cost V 2 bases and J 4 bases; bases outside gene matches: 0. CDR1 and CDR2 (germline): MNHNS, SASEGT.